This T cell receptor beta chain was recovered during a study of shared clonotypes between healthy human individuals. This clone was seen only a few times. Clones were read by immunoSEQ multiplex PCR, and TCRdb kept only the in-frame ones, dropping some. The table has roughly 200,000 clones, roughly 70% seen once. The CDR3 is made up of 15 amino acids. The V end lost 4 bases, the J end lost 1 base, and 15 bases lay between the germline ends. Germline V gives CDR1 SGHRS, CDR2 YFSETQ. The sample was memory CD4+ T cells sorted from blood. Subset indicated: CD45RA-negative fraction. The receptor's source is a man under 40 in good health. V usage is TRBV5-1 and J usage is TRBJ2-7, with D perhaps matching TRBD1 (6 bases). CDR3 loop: CASSPLQGQSYEQYF. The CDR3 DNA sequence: TGCGCCAGCAGCCCCCTGCAGGGACAATCCTACGAGCAGTACTTC.